The T cell receptor beta chain described here comes from a study of blood T cells in healthy people across ages. Background on the study: About one barcoded beta molecule per two T cells was the capture yield of template switching.

Together with a sample-barcoded 5' primer, a J-beta primer mix was included in a second PCR lasting about 7 to 11 cycles. TCRdb called the 5' RACE reads again in MiXCR, with one record for every CDR3 protein. Of hundreds of thousands of distinct CDR3 sequences in the sample, about 34% were seen once. V was clipped by 5 bases and J by 0 bases, with 20 bases between them. This CDR3 is built from 17 residues. Germline V gene data show CDR1 as DFQATT and CDR2 as SNEGSKA (reference sequence). At least ten counts were recorded for this clonotype. Sequenced: blood. The chain has TRBV20-1 and TRBJ2-4; D tentatively reads TRBD1 or TRBD2 (5 bases each). This TCR came from a woman of 80 years or more in good health. The CDR3 coding sequence is TGCAGTGCTCACCATCCCGGGGCTGGATTAGCCAAAAACATTCAGTACTTC. Protein: CSAHHPGAGLAKNIQYF.